One T cell receptor beta chain is described in this entry. As yet, its antigen is unknown. The trim removed 7 bases at V and 9 bases at J, leaving 12 bases unmatched. Germline V gene data show CDR1 as MNHEY and CDR2 as SMNVEV (reference sequence). CDR3 length: 14 amino acids. Profiled with immunoSEQ multiplex PCR; TCRdb holds only in-frame clones, not every one. The data hold 60,000 to 75,000 clones, with around 90% observed a single time. These data come from a study of OX40 agonist ivuxolimab in advanced cancers. Whole-study context: Patients enrolled in dose escalation were diagnosed with hepatocellular carcinoma, melanoma, renal cell or head and neck cancer.

Findings and limits, study-wide: At doses 0.1 to 3.0 mg/kg, CD4+ and CD8+ clones expanded.

This clonotype was obtained from an adult with an advanced solid tumor such as melanoma, head and neck, liver or kidney cancer. The chain uses TRBV27 and TRBJ2-1; 7 nucleotides agree with TRBD1. This material consisted of CD4+ or CD8+ T cells sorted from blood, taken in a trial of the OX40 agonist ivuxolimab. This chain's CDR3 is CASTRDSKFGEQFF. The DNA for the CDR3 is TGTGCCAGCACCAGGGACAGTAAGTTCGGTGAGCAGTTCTTC.